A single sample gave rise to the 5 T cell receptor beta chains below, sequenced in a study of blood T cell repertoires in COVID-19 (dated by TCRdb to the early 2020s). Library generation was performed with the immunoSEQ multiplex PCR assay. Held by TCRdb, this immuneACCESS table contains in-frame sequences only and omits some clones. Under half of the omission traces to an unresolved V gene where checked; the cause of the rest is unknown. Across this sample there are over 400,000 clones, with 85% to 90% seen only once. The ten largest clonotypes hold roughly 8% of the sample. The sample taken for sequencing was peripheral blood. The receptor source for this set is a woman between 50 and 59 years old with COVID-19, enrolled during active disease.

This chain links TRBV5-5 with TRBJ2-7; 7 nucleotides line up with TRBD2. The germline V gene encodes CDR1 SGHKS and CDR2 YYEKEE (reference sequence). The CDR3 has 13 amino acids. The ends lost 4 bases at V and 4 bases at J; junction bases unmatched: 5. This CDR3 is CASSNQGLYEQYF. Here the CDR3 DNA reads TGTGCCAGCAGCAACCAGGGACTATACGAGCAGTACTTC.

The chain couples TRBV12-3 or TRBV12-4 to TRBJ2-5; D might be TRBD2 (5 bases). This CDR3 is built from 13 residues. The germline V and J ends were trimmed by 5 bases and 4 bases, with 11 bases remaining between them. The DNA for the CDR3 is TGTGCCAGCAGTCTTGAGAGGGCAGAGACCCAGTACTTC. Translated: CASSLERAETQYF.

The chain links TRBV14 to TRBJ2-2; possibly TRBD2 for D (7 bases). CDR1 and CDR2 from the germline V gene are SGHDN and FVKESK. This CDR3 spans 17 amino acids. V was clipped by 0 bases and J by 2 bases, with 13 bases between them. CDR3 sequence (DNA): TGTGCCAGCAGCCAAGACCGACGGGGGGCTAACACCGGGGAGCTGTTTTTT. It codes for CASSQDRRGANTGELFF.

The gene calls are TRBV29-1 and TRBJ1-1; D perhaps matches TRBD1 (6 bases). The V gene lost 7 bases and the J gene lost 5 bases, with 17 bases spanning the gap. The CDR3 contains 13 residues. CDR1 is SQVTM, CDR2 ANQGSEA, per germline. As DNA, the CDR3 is TGCAGCGGGTTACAGGGCCATGGGACTGAAGCTTTCTTT. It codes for CSGLQGHGTEAFF. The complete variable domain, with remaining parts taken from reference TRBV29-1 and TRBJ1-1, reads SAVISQKPSRDICQRGTSLTIQCQVDSQVTMMFWYRQQPGQSLTLIATANQGSEATYESGFVIDKFPISRPNLTFSTLTVSNMSPEDSSIYLCSGLQGHGTEAFFGQGTRLTVV.

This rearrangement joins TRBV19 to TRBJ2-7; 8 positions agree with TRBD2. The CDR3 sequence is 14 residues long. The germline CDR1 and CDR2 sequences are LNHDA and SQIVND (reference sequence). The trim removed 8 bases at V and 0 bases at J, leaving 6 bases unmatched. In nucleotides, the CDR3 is TGTGCCAGTTCAGCCGGGACTAGCTCCTACGAGCAGTACTTC. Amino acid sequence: CASSAGTSSYEQYF.